One sample yielded the 29 T cell receptor beta chains listed below, sequenced in a study of T-cell memory formation after mild COVID-19. Each CDR3 protein is one row after TCRdb ran MiXCR on the 5' RACE reads. The data hold 250,000 to 300,000 distinct CDR3 sequences, with 15% to 20% observed a single time. Sequenced input: PBMCs or a T cell subset sorted from them (not recorded which). The receptors originated from a man younger than 30 who had mild COVID-19 (a few samples of this study predate the infection). Cell type and time point are not known.

The chain joins TRBV7-2 to TRBJ1-5, with D possibly being TRBD1 (5 bases). The CDR3 consists of 14 residues. The germline CDR1 and CDR2 sequences are SGHTA and FQGNSA. V gave up 6 bases and J gave up 3 bases, with 12 bases separating them. CDR3 amino acids: CASSFMGPNQPQHF. Written as DNA, the CDR3 is TGTGCCAGCAGTTTTATGGGGCCCAATCAGCCCCAGCATTTT.

This clonotype has at least ten counts. V is TRBV2 and J is TRBJ2-1; possible D gene TRBD2, 6 bases. The length of the CDR3 is 14 residues. Trimming left V 0 bases short and J 15 bases short, with 18 bases between. Germline V lookup: CDR1 SNHLY, CDR2 FYNNEI. This chain's CDR3 is CASSEARELLAWFF. The CDR3 DNA follows: TGTGCCAGCAGTGAAGCGCGAGAGTTACTAGCCTGGTTCTTC. The full variable domain, completed using reference TRBV2 and TRBJ2-1, is EPEVTQTPSHQVTQMGQEVILRCVPISNHLYFYWYRQILGQKVEFLVSFYNNEISEKSEIFDDQFSVERPDGSNFTLKIRSTKLEDSAMYFCASSEARELLAWFFGPGTRLTVL.

The chain is built from TRBV7-9 and TRBJ2-3, with TRBD2 identical over 10 bases. The CDR3 is 16 amino acids. The V gene's germline CDR1 is SEHNR and CDR2 FQNEAQ (reference sequence). V lost 5 bases to trimming and J lost 4 bases; unmatched junction nucleotides: 9. The CDR3 loop reads CASSTRSGGHADTQYF. CDR3 bases: TGTGCCAGCAGCACCCGTAGCGGGGGGCACGCAGATACGCAGTATTTT.

V is TRBV7-6 and J is TRBJ2-7; no reliable D call. This CDR3 comprises 13 residues. The V end was cut by 5 bases, the J end by 3 bases, with 11 bases between. The germline gives CDR1 SGHVS, CDR2 FNYEAQ. The CDR3 reads CASSPGFDYEQYF. The CDR3 DNA is TGTGCCAGCAGCCCTGGGTTTGACTACGAGCAGTACTTC.

Turning to this clonotype: Relative to the germline gene, one junction end is altered; a read error may explain this. The chain uses TRBV6-1 and TRBJ1-1; D not certain. Germline-derived CDR1 and CDR2 are MNHNS and SASEGT. There are 11 residues in the CDR3. CDR3 region: CASRERPEAFF. The CDR3 nucleotides are TGTGCCAGCAGGGAACGGCCTGAGGCTTTCTTT.

This chain joins TRBV4-3 and TRBJ2-7; no clear D. Germline values: CDR1 LGHNA, CDR2 YSLEER. The length of the CDR3 is 14 residues. With 3 bases removed from V and 1 base from J, the gap between germline ends came to 10 bases. The CDR3 sequence is CASSQEIRSYEQYF. The CDR3 DNA reads as TGCGCCAGCAGCCAGGAGATCAGGTCCTACGAGCAGTACTTC.

The chain has TRBV6-1 and TRBJ1-1; D ambiguous. This CDR3 is built from 15 residues. Germline V gene data show CDR1 as MNHNS and CDR2 as SASEGT. The germline V and J ends were trimmed by 2 bases and 0 bases, with 10 bases remaining between them. The CDR3 loop reads CASSEPADMNTEAFF. CDR3 DNA sequence: TGTGCCAGCAGTGAACCGGCAGACATGAACACTGAAGCTTTCTTT.

The chain uses TRBV4-2 and TRBJ2-2; 8 bases are shared with TRBD1. The junction had 10 bases not matched to a gene; V was cut back by 4 bases and J by 3 bases. This CDR3 is 17 amino acids long. Germline V gene lookup returns CDR1 LGHNA and CDR2 YNFKEQ. The CDR3 DNA reads TGTGCCAGCAGCCCCCAACCGGGACAGGCCGACACCGGGGAGCTGTTTTTT. Translating gives CASSPQPGQADTGELFF.

The chain is built from TRBV7-9 and TRBJ1-6; weak D call: TRBD1 (5 bases). The CDR3 consists of 17 residues. Between the trimmed V and J ends, which lost 4 bases and 7 bases, there was a span of 20 bases. CDR1 and CDR2 from the germline V gene are SEHNR and FQNEAQ (reference sequence). In DNA form, the CDR3 reads TGTGCCAGCAGCTCTGAGGGACCGCGGTTCAGAAATTCACCCCTCCACTTT. Protein sequence: CASSSEGPRFRNSPLHF.

This CDR3 is CASRDTGVSETQYF. CDR3 DNA: TGTGCCAGCAGGGATACAGGGGTATCAGAGACCCAGTACTTC. V and J are TRBV6-1 and TRBJ2-5; TRBD1 matches at 7 bases. This CDR3 region has 14 residues. The V and J ends lost 6 bases and 4 bases, in that order; junction bases with no gene match: 8. Germline lookup yields CDR1 MNHNS and CDR2 SASEGT.

The chain employs TRBV11-2 and TRBJ2-3; D is possibly TRBD1 or TRBD2 (7 bases each). The CDR3 totals 18 residues. Trimming cost V 5 bases and J 0 bases, with 21 bases left between them. In germline, CDR1 is SGHAT, CDR2 FQNNGV. The CDR3 loop reads CASSLRGAGASSTDTQYF. The CDR3 DNA sequence: TGTGCCAGCAGCCTCAGGGGGGCGGGGGCCTCAAGCACAGATACGCAGTATTTT. Together with reference TRBV11-2 and TRBJ2-3, the CDR3 gives the full variable domain: EAGVAQSPRYKIIEKRQSVAFWCNPISGHATLYWYQQILGQGPKLLIQFQNNGVVDDSQLPKDRFSAERLKGVDSTLKIQPAKLEDSAVYLCASSLRGAGASSTDTQYFGPGTRLTVL.

This clonotype was seen many times. The chain uses TRBV5-1 and TRBJ1-5; 9 nucleotides match TRBD1. This CDR3 comprises 15 residues. Looked up from germline, CDR1 is SGHRS and CDR2 is YFSETQ. The V gene end was trimmed by 3 bases and the J gene end by 1 base; junction bases not matched to a gene: 2. The CDR3 sequence: CASSWTGASNQPQHF. The CDR3 DNA is TGCGCCAGCAGCTGGACAGGGGCCAGCAATCAGCCCCAGCATTTT.

This clonotype was seen more than once but under ten times. The chain uses TRBV5-1 and TRBJ2-7, with 10 bases aligning to TRBD1. The CDR3 consists of 14 residues. Germline CDR1 and CDR2: SGHRS and YFSETQ. Unmatched junction bases numbered 3, after V lost 4 bases and J lost 2 bases. The CDR3 DNA follows: TGCGCCAGCAGCGAGGACAGGGGGACCTACGAGCAGTACTTC. This translates into CASSEDRGTYEQYF. The full variable domain, in which reference TRBV5-1 and TRBJ2-7 provide the parts outside the CDR3, is KAGVTQTPRYLIKTRGQQVTLSCSPISGHRSVSWYQQTPGQGLQFLFEYFSETQRNKGNFPGRFSGRQFSNSRSEMNVSTLELGDSALYLCASSEDRGTYEQYFGPGTRLTVT.

The J gene is TRBJ1-5, the V gene TRBV12-3 or TRBV12-4; D not resolved. With 1 base removed from V and 0 bases from J, the gap between germline ends came to 7 bases. This CDR3 contains 15 residues. DNA for the CDR3: TGTGCCAGCAGTTTAGAAGGTTATAGCAATCAGCCCCAGCATTTT. It is translated as CASSLEGYSNQPQHF.

This clonotype was seen a few times. The chain is built from TRBV7-2 and TRBJ2-3; 7 nucleotides agree with TRBD1. This CDR3 spans 14 amino acids. V shed 4 bases, J shed 7 bases, and the junction held 8 bases outside the gene matches. Per germline, CDR1 SGHTA and CDR2 FQGNSA. CDR3 loop: CASSSRRDSYTQYF. The CDR3 bases are TGTGCCAGCAGCTCTCGCCGGGACAGTTATACGCAGTATTTT.

V usage is TRBV5-6 and J usage is TRBJ2-1, with D possibly matching TRBD1 (5 bases). V dropped 4 bases and J dropped 3 bases, with 17 bases sitting between them. Germline values: CDR1 SGHDT, CDR2 YYEEEE. This CDR3 spans 16 amino acids. The CDR3 DNA reads TGTGCCAGCAGCGTGACCCAGGGCTCAGTCTACAATGAGCAGTTCTTC. Protein sequence: CASSVTQGSVYNEQFF.

This clonotype has just a few counts. CDR3 amino acids: CSVDGLAGLTQETQYF. CDR3 sequence (DNA): TGCAGCGTTGACGGACTAGCGGGGTTAACTCAAGAGACCCAGTACTTC. The chain is built from TRBV29-1 and TRBJ2-5; TRBD2 matches 12 bases. CDR3 length: 16 amino acids. Trimming removed 3 bases from V and 2 bases from J; junction bases left unmatched: 7. Germline values: CDR1 SQVTM, CDR2 ANQGSEA.

Only a few counts were recorded for this clonotype. J is TRBJ2-1 and V is TRBV24-1; D is unclear. CDR1 KGHDR and CDR2 SFDVKD come from the germline V gene. Trimming removed 2 bases from V and 8 bases from J, with 6 bases in between. The CDR3 is made up of 12 amino acids. The CDR3 sequence is CATSDSFDEQFF. The CDR3 DNA reads as TGTGCCACCAGTGATTCTTTCGATGAGCAGTTCTTC.

V is TRBV7-8 and J is TRBJ1-5, with no clear D. Germline assignment: CDR1 SGHVS and CDR2 FQNEAQ. The CDR3 runs 18 residues. Trimming took off 1 base at V and 3 bases at J, with 19 bases between the two ends. CDR3 in DNA: TGTGCCAGCAGCTTAGGAAATTACGACTGGATCATCAATCAGCCCCAGCATTTT. Translating it yields CASSLGNYDWIINQPQHF.

The gene calls are TRBV5-8 and TRBJ1-4; TRBD1 might be the D (6 bases). The CDR3 contains 18 residues. The germline V gene encodes CDR1 SGHTS and CDR2 YDEGEE. Trimming took 0 bases from V and 6 from J, leaving 21 bases between them. CDR3 residues: CASSLAPGTGGADEKLFF. CDR3 nucleotides: TGTGCCAGCAGCTTGGCCCCGGGGACGGGGGGCGCCGATGAAAAACTGTTTTTT.

The chain recombines TRBV7-2 with TRBJ2-3, with 8 bases lining up with TRBD2. Per the germline V gene, CDR1 is SGHTA and CDR2 is FQGNSA. CDR3 size: 15 residues. V was pared by 1 base and J by 2 bases, with 2 bases of the junction left unmatched. The CDR3 reads CASSLGREATDTQYF. The CDR3 nucleotides are TGTGCCAGCAGCTTAGGGCGGGAGGCCACAGATACGCAGTATTTT.

A few counts support this clonotype. The chain carries TRBV20-1 and TRBJ2-7, with a weak D call TRBD2 (6 bases). This CDR3 region has 16 residues. V lost 5 bases, J lost 9 bases, and 29 bases lay in between. The germline V gene encodes CDR1 DFQATT and CDR2 SNEGSKA (reference sequence). Here the CDR3 reads CSAYGGTSPFVNAQYF. The CDR3 DNA sequence: TGCAGTGCTTATGGCGGGACGAGCCCTTTCGTCAACGCGCAGTACTTC.

This clonotype was detected a few times. V and J are TRBV20-1 and TRBJ1-1, with 11 bases that match TRBD1. The CDR3 contains 16 residues. Germline V gene sequence: CDR1 DFQATT, CDR2 SNEGSKA (reference sequence). The J segment lost 0 bases and the V segment lost 5 bases, leaving 8 bases of the junction unmatched. The CDR3 reads CSAWDRGTPMNTEAFF. DNA for the CDR3: TGCAGTGCTTGGGACAGGGGGACCCCCATGAACACTGAAGCTTTCTTT.

This clonotype was counted a few times. CDR3 nucleotide sequence: TGCGCCAGCAGCTTGATGTCAGGGGGCAACCCTGAAGCTTTCTTT. Translating it yields CASSLMSGGNPEAFF. This chain links TRBV5-1 with TRBJ1-1, with 8 bases identical to TRBD1. The CDR3 spans 15 residues. Germline CDR1 SGHRS, CDR2 YFSETQ. V lost 1 base, J lost 6 bases, and 8 bases stayed unmatched.

This clonotype was seen a handful of times. The V gene is TRBV12-3 or TRBV12-4, the J gene TRBJ2-7; D is unclear. CDR3 length: 11 residues. Trimming removed 8 bases from V and 7 bases from J, with 12 bases in between. The CDR3 region is CASALGLEQYF. CDR3 bases: TGTGCCAGCGCCCTGGGATTAGAGCAGTACTTC.

This clonotype was detected a few times. The chain has TRBV3-1 and TRBJ2-5, with 11 bases lining up with TRBD2. The CDR3 covers 17 residues. The V gene's germline CDR1 is LGHDT and CDR2 YNNKEL (reference sequence). Trimming removed 1 base from V and 1 base from J; junction bases left unmatched: 5. CDR3 nucleotide sequence: TGTGCCAGCAGCCAAGCCCCTAGCGGGGGGCTCCAAGAGACCCAGTACTTC. Its translation: CASSQAPSGGLQETQYF.

This clonotype showed up just a few times. This chain connects TRBV7-2 to TRBJ1-1; D is possibly TRBD1 (5 bases). Per the germline V gene, CDR1 is SGHTA and CDR2 is FQGNSA. Trimming left V 5 bases short and J 1 base short, with 17 bases between. The CDR3 consists of 16 residues. The CDR3 DNA reads TGTGCCAGCAGCCTAATGGGGGTCCCCCAGAACACTGAAGCTTTCTTT. This translates into CASSLMGVPQNTEAFF.

The J gene is TRBJ1-4, the V gene TRBV6-6; a possible D gene is TRBD1 (5 bases). Trimming left V 2 bases short and J 8 bases short, with 18 bases between. Germline CDR1 reads MNHNY; CDR2 reads SVGAGI (reference sequence). CDR3 size: 16 residues. The CDR3 loop is CASSYGLGVGEEKLFF. For the CDR3, the DNA is TGTGCCAGCAGTTACGGATTAGGGGTAGGCGAAGAAAAACTGTTTTTT.

This clonotype was found a few times. The chain employs TRBV4-1 and TRBJ1-2; no clear D gene. Germline V gene data show CDR1 as MGHRA and CDR2 as YSYEKL. The CDR3 is made up of 14 amino acids. V was cut by 0 bases and J by 8 bases, with 13 bases left in between. As DNA, the CDR3 is TGCGCCAGCAGCCAAGATTGGTCGGGTGGCGGCTACACCTTC. Protein product: CASSQDWSGGGYTF.